These T cell receptor beta chains were read from a single sample in a study of shared clonotypes between healthy human individuals. Clones were sequenced by immunoSEQ multiplex PCR, and TCRdb holds only the in-frame ones, with some missing. The table has around 1,900,000 clones, about 93% seen once. Specimen: naive CD8+ T cells from PBMCs. These receptors originate from a man in his late teens or twenties in good health. Some clones in this sample may be carry-over from other donors' samples. CDR3s include the opening cysteine and the closing phenylalanine or tryptophan. Fields, in order: CDR3 protein, CDR3 DNA, J gene, D gene, CDR3 length, clone size, V gene. The D gene is left open where the match is weak. Only part of the rows carry a size: once, few, many, or a class if the clone is expanded.

cdr3_aa: CASSQRQERNEQFF; cdr3_nt: TGTGCCAGCTCACAAAGGCAGGAGAGGAATGAGCAGTTCTTC; j_call: TRBJ2-1; d_call: -; cdr3_length: 14; clone_size: -; v_call: TRBV6-5
cdr3_aa: CASSPVTGFSYGYTF; cdr3_nt: TGTGCCAGCAGCCCCGTGACAGGGTTCAGCTATGGCTACACCTTC; j_call: TRBJ1-2; d_call: TRBD1; cdr3_length: 15; clone_size: -; v_call: TRBV7-9
cdr3_aa: CASSSQAGGTSDTQYF; cdr3_nt: TGTGCCAGCAGCTCGCAAGCGGGAGGGACTTCAGATACGCAGTATTTT; j_call: TRBJ2-3; d_call: TRBD2; cdr3_length: 16; clone_size: once; v_call: TRBV7-6
cdr3_aa: CASSQGTEENQETQYF; cdr3_nt: TGTGCCAGCAGCCAAGGGACGGAGGAAAACCAAGAGACCCAGTACTTC; j_call: TRBJ2-5; d_call: -; cdr3_length: 16; clone_size: -; v_call: TRBV4-2
cdr3_aa: CASSQRGTELAKNIQYF; cdr3_nt: TGTGCCAGCAGCCAACGCGGGACAGAACTAGCCAAAAACATTCAGTACTTC; j_call: TRBJ2-4; d_call: -; cdr3_length: 17; clone_size: -; v_call: TRBV14
cdr3_aa: CASSYRTAYGYTF; cdr3_nt: TGTGCCAGCAGTTACAGGACAGCCTATGGCTACACCTTC; j_call: TRBJ1-2; d_call: -; cdr3_length: 13; clone_size: -; v_call: TRBV6-5
cdr3_aa: CASSVVGGLTGNTIYF; cdr3_nt: TGTGCCAGCAGCGTAGTAGGGGGTTTAACTGGAAACACCATATATTTT; j_call: TRBJ1-3; d_call: -; cdr3_length: 16; clone_size: -; v_call: TRBV9
cdr3_aa: CASSLGQLGEKLFF; cdr3_nt: TGCGCCAGCAGCTTGGGGCAGTTGGGGGAAAAACTGTTTTTT; j_call: TRBJ1-4; d_call: -; cdr3_length: 14; clone_size: -; v_call: TRBV5-1
cdr3_aa: CASSQRRDIGKLFF; cdr3_nt: TGCGCCAGCAGCCAGCGCCGGGACATAGGAAAACTGTTTTTT; j_call: TRBJ1-4; d_call: -; cdr3_length: 14; clone_size: -; v_call: TRBV4-3
cdr3_aa: CASSSRQGRDEQYF; cdr3_nt: TGTGCCAGTAGTTCTCGACAGGGTAGGGACGAGCAGTACTTC; j_call: TRBJ2-7; d_call: TRBD1; cdr3_length: 14; clone_size: -; v_call: TRBV19
cdr3_aa: CASSPSWTREQYF; cdr3_nt: TGTGCCAGCAGTCCCTCTTGGACTCGCGAGCAGTACTTC; j_call: TRBJ2-7; d_call: -; cdr3_length: 13; clone_size: -; v_call: TRBV28
cdr3_aa: CASRLAGSTYEQYF; cdr3_nt: TGTGCCAGCAGGCTAGCGGGATCAACCTACGAGCAGTACTTC; j_call: TRBJ2-7; d_call: TRBD2; cdr3_length: 14; clone_size: -; v_call: TRBV27
cdr3_aa: CASSWGAGSQYF; cdr3_nt: TGTGCCAGCAGCTGGGGGGCAGGGTCGCAGTATTTT; j_call: TRBJ2-3; d_call: -; cdr3_length: 12; clone_size: once; v_call: TRBV11-3
cdr3_aa: CASSSPWGGPNEQFF; cdr3_nt: TGTGCCAGCAGTTCCCCCTGGGGGGGCCCCAATGAGCAGTTCTTC; j_call: TRBJ2-1; d_call: -; cdr3_length: 15; clone_size: once; v_call: TRBV28
cdr3_aa: CASSVGATNEKLFF; cdr3_nt: TGTGCCAGCAGTGTGGGGGCGACTAATGAAAAACTGTTTTTT; j_call: TRBJ1-4; d_call: -; cdr3_length: 14; clone_size: -; v_call: TRBV4-2
cdr3_aa: CASSFSGAPSSYNEQFF; cdr3_nt: TGTGCCAGCAGCTTTAGCGGAGCACCCTCATCCTACAATGAGCAGTTCTTC; j_call: TRBJ2-1; d_call: -; cdr3_length: 17; clone_size: -; v_call: TRBV7-9
cdr3_aa: CSARTSGRTEAFF; cdr3_nt: TGCAGCGCCCGGACCAGCGGGAGGACTGAAGCTTTCTTT; j_call: TRBJ1-1; d_call: -; cdr3_length: 13; clone_size: few; v_call: TRBV29-1
cdr3_aa: CASSLRSGGGRFF; cdr3_nt: TGTGCCAGCAGCTTGAGGTCTGGCGGGGGGCGGTTCTTC; j_call: TRBJ2-1; d_call: TRBD2; cdr3_length: 13; clone_size: once; v_call: TRBV5-6
cdr3_aa: CASSKRQNTGELFF; cdr3_nt: TGTGCCAGCAGCAAAAGGCAGAACACCGGGGAGCTGTTTTTT; j_call: TRBJ2-2; d_call: -; cdr3_length: 14; clone_size: -; v_call: TRBV21-1
cdr3_aa: CASSIPGEGATYEQYF; cdr3_nt: TGCGCCAGCAGCATCCCCGGGGAGGGGGCTACCTACGAGCAGTACTTC; j_call: TRBJ2-7; d_call: -; cdr3_length: 16; clone_size: -; v_call: TRBV5-1
cdr3_aa: CAISDRRTRNGTARNFIYEQYF; cdr3_nt: TGTGCCATCAGTGACCGAAGGACTAGAAACGGGACAGCCCGGAACTTTATCTACGAGCAGTACTTC; j_call: TRBJ2-7; d_call: -; cdr3_length: 22; clone_size: -; v_call: TRBV10-3
cdr3_aa: CASSPGLVEQFF; cdr3_nt: TGTGCCAGCAGTCCAGGGTTGGTAGAGCAGTTCTTC; j_call: TRBJ2-1; d_call: -; cdr3_length: 12; clone_size: -; v_call: TRBV6-6
cdr3_aa: CASSSPDRDQAFF; cdr3_nt: TGTGCCAGTAGTTCCCCGGACAGGGATCAAGCTTTCTTT; j_call: TRBJ1-1; d_call: TRBD1; cdr3_length: 13; clone_size: -; v_call: TRBV19